This record covers a single T cell receptor (beta chain). Its cognate antigen is unknown. Between the trimmed V and J ends, which lost 1 base and 0 bases, there was a span of 10 bases. This CDR3 spans 15 amino acids. Germline values: CDR1 MGHRA, CDR2 YSYEKL. These data originate in a study of a mutant IDH1 vaccine in newly diagnosed glioma. On the study more broadly: The patients were given eight vaccinations, one each in weeks 1, 3, 5, 7, 11, 15, 19 and 23. First vaccine doses came 4-6 weeks after radiotherapy alone, or with temozolomide cycles.

Sequencing was performed with immunoSEQ multiplex PCR; in TCRdb, only in-frame clones are kept and a portion is missing. The sample shows just under 45,000 clones, 91% of them seen only once. The time point denotes: week 23, last vaccination. Alongside topical imiquimod, each dose of vaccine comprised 300 ug of mutant IDH1 20-mer peptide. This receptor was identified in a man aged 45-60 years with glioma. The specimen comprised PBMCs, sampled from a glioma patient whose treatment included an IDH1 peptide vaccine. The chain has TRBV4-1 and TRBJ2-7; possible D gene TRBD1, 5 bases. The CDR3 here is CASSQVTEYSYEQYF. CDR3 DNA sequence: TGCGCCAGCAGCCAAGTGACAGAATACTCCTACGAGCAGTACTTC.